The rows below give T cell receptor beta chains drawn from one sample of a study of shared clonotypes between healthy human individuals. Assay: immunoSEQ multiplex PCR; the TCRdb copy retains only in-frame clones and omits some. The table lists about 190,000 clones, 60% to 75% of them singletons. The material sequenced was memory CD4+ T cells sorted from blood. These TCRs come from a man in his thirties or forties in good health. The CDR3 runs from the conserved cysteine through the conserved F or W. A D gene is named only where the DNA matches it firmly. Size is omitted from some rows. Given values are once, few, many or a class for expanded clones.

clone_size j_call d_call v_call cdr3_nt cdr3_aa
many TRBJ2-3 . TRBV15 TGTGCCACCAGCGAGGCCATGAGGATTGATACGCAGTATTTT CATSEAMRIDTQYF
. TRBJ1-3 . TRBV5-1 TGCGCCAGCAGCTTGGAGGGATACACCATATATTTT CASSLEGYTIYF
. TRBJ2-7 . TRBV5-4 TGTGCCAGCAGCTTGGACAGAGATTACGAGCAGTACTTC CASSLDRDYEQYF
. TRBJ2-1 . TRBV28 TGTGCCAGCAGTTTAGCCGGCTACAATGAGCAGTTCTTC CASSLAGYNEQFF
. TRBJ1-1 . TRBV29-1 TGCAGCGTTTCCAGTTCCATGAACACTGAAGCTTTCTTT CSVSSSMNTEAFF
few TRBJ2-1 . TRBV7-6 TGTGCCAGCACCGTGGGCCCCGTGTCTTTCTTC CASTVGPVSFF
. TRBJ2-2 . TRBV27 TGTGCCAGCAGTTTAAATCCAGGGGCCGGGGAGCTGTTTTTT CASSLNPGAGELFF
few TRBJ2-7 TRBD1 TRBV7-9 TGTGCCAGCAGCTTAGCGCGGACAGGGTTGGTGAGCGAGCAGTACTTC CASSLARTGLVSEQYF
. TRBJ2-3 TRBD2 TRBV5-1 TGCGCCAGCAGCTTGGGGACTAGCGGGAGCGGGGGCACAGATACGCAGTATTTT CASSLGTSGSGGTDTQYF
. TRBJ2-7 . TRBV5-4 TGTGCCAGCAGTGGGGGCTTAGGGATGAGAGAGCAGTACTTC CASSGGLGMREQYF
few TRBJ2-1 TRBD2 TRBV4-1 TGCGCCAGCAGCCGCCGACTAGCGGGGGACAATGAGCAGTTCTTC CASSRRLAGDNEQFF
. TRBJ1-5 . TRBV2 TGTGCCAGCAGTGAAGGACAGAGTAGTAATCAGCCCCAGCATTTT CASSEGQSSNQPQHF
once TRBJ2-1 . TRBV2 TGTGCCAGCAGTGAAGCGGGCCGGGGGCCATTCTTCTTC CASSEAGRGPFFF
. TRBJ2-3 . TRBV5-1 TGCGCCAGCAGCTTGGCCGGGAGCACAGATACGCAGTATTTT CASSLAGSTDTQYF
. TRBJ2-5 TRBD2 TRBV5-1 TGCGCCAGCAGCAAAATAGCGGGAGTTAGACAAGAGACCCAGTACTTC CASSKIAGVRQETQYF
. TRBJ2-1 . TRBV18 TGTGCCAGCTCACAAGGAGTGCACAATGAGCAGTTCTTC CASSQGVHNEQFF
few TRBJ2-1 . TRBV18 TGTGCCAGCTCACCTATGTCAGGGGACTACAATGAGCAGTTCTTC CASSPMSGDYNEQFF
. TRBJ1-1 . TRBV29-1 TGCAGCGTTGAAGTTCTGTTAAACACTGAAGCTTTCTTT CSVEVLLNTEAFF
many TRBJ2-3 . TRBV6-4 TGTGCCAGCAGTGAGTGGCGGGACACAGATACGCAGTATTTT CASSEWRDTDTQYF
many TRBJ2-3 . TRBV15 TGTGCCACCAGCAGAGAGCGGGAAACGCAGTATTTT CATSRERETQYF
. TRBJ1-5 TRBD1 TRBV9 TGTGCCAGCGGACAGGGGAGCAATCAGCCCCAGCATTTT CASGQGSNQPQHF
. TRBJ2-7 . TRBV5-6 TGTGCCAGCAGACCCAACCCAGCCTCGCTAAACTACGAGCAGTACTTC CASRPNPASLNYEQYF
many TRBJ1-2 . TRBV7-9 TGTGCCAGCAGCTTACTGTCCACAGACTATGGCTACACCTTC CASSLLSTDYGYTF
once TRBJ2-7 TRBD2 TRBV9 TGTGCCAGCAGCGGGAATAGGAGCGGGGAAAGCTACGAGCAGTACTTC CASSGNRSGESYEQYF